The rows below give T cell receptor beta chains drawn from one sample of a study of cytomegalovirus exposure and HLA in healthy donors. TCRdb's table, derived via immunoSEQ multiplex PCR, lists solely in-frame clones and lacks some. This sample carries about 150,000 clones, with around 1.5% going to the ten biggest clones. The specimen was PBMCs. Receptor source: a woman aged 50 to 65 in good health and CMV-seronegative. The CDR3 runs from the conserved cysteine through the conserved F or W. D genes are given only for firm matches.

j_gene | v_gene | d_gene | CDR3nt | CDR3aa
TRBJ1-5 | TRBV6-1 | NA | TGTGCCAGCAGTGGGGGACGGGTGGGAGGGTATCAGCCCCAGCATTTT | CASSGGRVGGYQPQHF
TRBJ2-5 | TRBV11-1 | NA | TGTGCCAGCAGCTTAACCTCAAACAGGGAAGGGGAGACCCAGTACTTC | CASSLTSNREGETQYF
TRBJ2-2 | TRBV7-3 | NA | TGTGCCAGCAGCAAGACAAACACCGGGGAGCTGTTTTTT | CASSKTNTGELFF
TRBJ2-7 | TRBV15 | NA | TGTGCCACCAGAACGTACAGGGAGCAGTACTTC | CATRTYREQYF
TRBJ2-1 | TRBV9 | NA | TGTGCCAGCAGCGCAGGGACTCCAACGTCCTACAATGAGCAGTTCTTC | CASSAGTPTSYNEQFF
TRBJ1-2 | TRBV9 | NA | TGTGCCAGCAGCGTAGGAGGAGGCGGGGGATTCTATGGCTACACCTTC | CASSVGGGGGFYGYTF
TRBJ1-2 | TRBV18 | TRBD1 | TGTGCCAGCTCTCAAGGACAGGGGGTAAACTATGGCTACACCTTC | CASSQGQGVNYGYTF
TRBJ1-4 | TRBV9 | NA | TGTGCCAGCAGCCAAACAGGTTCTAATGAAAAACTGTTTTTT | CASSQTGSNEKLFF
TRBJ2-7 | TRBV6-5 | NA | TGTGCCAGCAGTTACGGGGGGGCAAACTCCTACGAGCAGTACTTC | CASSYGGANSYEQYF
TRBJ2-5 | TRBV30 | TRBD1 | TGTGCCGGACAGGGGCCTCAAGAGACCCAGTACTTC | CAGQGPQETQYF
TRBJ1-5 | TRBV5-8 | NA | TGTGCCAGCGCGATCTTTGGCAATCAGCCCCAGCATTTT | CASAIFGNQPQHF
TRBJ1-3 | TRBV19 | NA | TGTGCCAGTAGTATCGTCCCACAGGGCGGAAACACCATATATTTT | CASSIVPQGGNTIYF
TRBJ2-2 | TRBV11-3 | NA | TGTGCCAGCAGCTCCCCTACGAGGGGAGGCACCGGGGAGCTGTTTTTT | CASSSPTRGGTGELFF
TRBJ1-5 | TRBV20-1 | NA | TGCAGTGCTTCCCGAGGGCAGCCCCAGCATTTT | CSASRGQPQHF
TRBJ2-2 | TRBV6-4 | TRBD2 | TGTGCCAGCAGCCTAACCCCCGGAGGGCGGGGGGGCTCGAAGACCGGGGAGCTGTTTTTT | CASSLTPGGRGGSKTGELFF
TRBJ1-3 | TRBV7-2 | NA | TGTGCCAGCAGCTTAGCCCACCCGGAGGGCTCCGGAAACACCATATATTTT | CASSLAHPEGSGNTIYF
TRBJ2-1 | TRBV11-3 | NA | TGTGCCAGCAGCTTACTTTCCAATGAGCAGTTCTTC | CASSLLSNEQFF
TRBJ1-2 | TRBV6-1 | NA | TGTGCCGGGGTTGATTGGAGGGGCTATGGCTACACCTTC | CAGVDWRGYGYTF
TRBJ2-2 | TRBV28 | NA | TGTGCCAGCAGTCCCCTACAGGGTCGCACCGGGGAGCTGTTTTTT | CASSPLQGRTGELFF
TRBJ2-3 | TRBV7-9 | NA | TGTGCCAGCGGTCCGGGACTTGGCACAGATACGCAGTATTTT | CASGPGLGTDTQYF
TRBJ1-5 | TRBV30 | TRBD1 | TGTGCCTGGAGTCCACGGACAGGGGGGCAGCCCCAGCATTTT | CAWSPRTGGQPQHF
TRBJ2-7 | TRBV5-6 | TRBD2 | TGTGCCAGCAGCTTAGGACTAGCGGGGGACGAGCAGTACTTC | CASSLGLAGDEQYF
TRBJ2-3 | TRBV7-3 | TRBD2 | TGTGCCAGCACCCCCAGCGGGGGCGTAGATACGCAGTATTTT | CASTPSGGVDTQYF
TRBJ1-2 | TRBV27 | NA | TGTGCCAGCAGTTTAATCCCGGGGAGAAGGGGCTACACCTTC | CASSLIPGRRGYTF
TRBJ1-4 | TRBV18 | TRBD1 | TGTGCCAGCTCACCACGGATGACAGGGCCTAATGAAAAACTGTTTTTT | CASSPRMTGPNEKLFF
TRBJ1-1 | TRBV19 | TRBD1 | TGTGCCAGTAGTGTACTAGGACAGGGGATGTACACTGAAGCTTTCTTT | CASSVLGQGMYTEAFF
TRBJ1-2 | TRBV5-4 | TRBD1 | TGTGCCAGCAGCTTAGACAGGGGGCATGGCTACACCTTC | CASSLDRGHGYTF
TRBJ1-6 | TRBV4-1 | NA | TGCGCCAGCAGCCAACCGCGGTATAATTCACCCCTCCACTTT | CASSQPRYNSPLHF
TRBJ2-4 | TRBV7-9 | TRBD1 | TGTGCCAGCAGTTACGCCGGGACAGACATTCAGTACTTC | CASSYAGTDIQYF
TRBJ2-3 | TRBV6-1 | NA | TGTGCCAGCAGGCTAACCCGGACAGCCACAGATACGCAGTATTTT | CASRLTRTATDTQYF
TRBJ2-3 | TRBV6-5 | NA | TGTGCCAGCAGCGGGGAGTTCACAGATACGCAGTATTTT | CASSGEFTDTQYF
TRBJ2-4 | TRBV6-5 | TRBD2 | TGTGCCAGCAGTTACTCAGGCCTGGGGGGGAACATTCAGTACTTC | CASSYSGLGGNIQYF
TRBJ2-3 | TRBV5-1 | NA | TGCGCCAGCAGCTTGACGAGCGGGCCTAGCACAGATACGCAGTATTTT | CASSLTSGPSTDTQYF
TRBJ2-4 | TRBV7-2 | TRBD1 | TGTGCCAGCAGCTTATCCCGCGACAGGGCCGGGGCCATTCAGTACTTC | CASSLSRDRAGAIQYF
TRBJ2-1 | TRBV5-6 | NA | TGTGCCAGCACACTAGGACTGTCCTACAATGAGCAGTTCTTC | CASTLGLSYNEQFF
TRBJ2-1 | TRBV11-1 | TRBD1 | TGTGCCAGCAGCTTATTCAGGGGGCGCGTCAATGAGCAGTTCTTC | CASSLFRGRVNEQFF
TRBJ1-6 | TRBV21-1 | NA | TGTGCCAGCAGCAGCCAACGCCGAGGACAGGGCCGGTTGGCCCTCCACTTT | CASSSQRRGQGRLALHF
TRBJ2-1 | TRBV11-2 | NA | TGTGCCAGCAGCTTAAGAAGCCAGCGGAGGGACAATGAGCAGTTCTTC | CASSLRSQRRDNEQFF
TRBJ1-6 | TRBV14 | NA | TGTGCCAGCAGCCAAGATAGCCCAGCTAATTCACCCCTCCACTTT | CASSQDSPANSPLHF
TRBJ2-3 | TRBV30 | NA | TGTGCCTGGAATAATCCGGGACATTCCACAGATACGCAGTATTTT | CAWNNPGHSTDTQYF
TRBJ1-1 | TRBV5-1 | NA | TGCGCCAGCAGCATGACGGGGTCGAACACTGAAGCTTTCTTT | CASSMTGSNTEAFF
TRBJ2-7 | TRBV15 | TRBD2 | TGTGCCACCAGCAGAGCGGGCCTAGCGGGGGTCTACGAGCAGTACTTC | CATSRAGLAGVYEQYF
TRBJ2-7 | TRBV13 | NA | TGTGCCAGCAGCTTAGGCAGGGGGGACTACGAGCAGTACTTC | CASSLGRGDYEQYF
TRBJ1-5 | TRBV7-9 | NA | TGTGCCAGCAGCTTAGGGGCCAGCCCCAATCAGCCCCAGCATTTT | CASSLGASPNQPQHF
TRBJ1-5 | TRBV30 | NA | TGTGCCTGGAGCCAGAGCAATCAGCCCCAGCATTTT | CAWSQSNQPQHF
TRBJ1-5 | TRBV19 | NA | TGTGCCAGTAGTATAGAGTGGCAGAACAATCAGCCCCAGCATTTT | CASSIEWQNNQPQHF
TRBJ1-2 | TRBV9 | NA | TGTGCCAGCAGCTCCGGAGGAGTAAACTATGGCTACACCTTC | CASSSGGVNYGYTF
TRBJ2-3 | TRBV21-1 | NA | TGTGCCAGCAGCACCATAGCGTTTCCTAGCACAGATACGCAGTATTTT | CASSTIAFPSTDTQYF
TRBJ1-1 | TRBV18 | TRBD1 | TGTGCCAGCTCGCTCCGACAGGGACGCGACACTGAAGCTTTCTTT | CASSLRQGRDTEAFF
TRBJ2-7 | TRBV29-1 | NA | TGCAGCGTTGACGGCGTAACAGGCTTGGAAGAGCAGTACTTC | CSVDGVTGLEEQYF
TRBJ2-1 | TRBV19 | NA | TGTGCCAGTAGTATCCTAAACAGGGTAAGGTCCTACAATGAGCAGTTCTTC | CASSILNRVRSYNEQFF
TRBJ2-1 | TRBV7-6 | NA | TGTGCCAGCAGAAAAGAGCACGGTCCTTACAATGAGCAGTTCTTC | CASRKEHGPYNEQFF
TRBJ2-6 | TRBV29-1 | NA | TGCAGCGTTAGACAGTCCAATTACTCTGGGGCCAACGTCCTGACTTTC | CSVRQSNYSGANVLTF
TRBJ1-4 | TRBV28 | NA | TGTGCCAGCAGTTTTTGGCAGGGCTTTGAAAAACTGTTTTTT | CASSFWQGFEKLFF
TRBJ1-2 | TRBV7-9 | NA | TGTGCCAGCAGCTTGCCAGGGAAGGAAGGCTACACCTTC | CASSLPGKEGYTF
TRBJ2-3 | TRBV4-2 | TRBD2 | TGTGCCAGCAGCCCGCAAGGGGAGGGAGAGGGTGCCACAGATACGCAGTATTTT | CASSPQGEGEGATDTQYF